These T cell receptor beta chains were read from a single sample in a study of control samples from healthy donors and cancer patients. Profiling relied on immunoSEQ multiplex PCR, and the TCRdb table lists in-frame clones only, not all of them. The sample holds 130,000 to 150,000 clones, 80% to 95% seen once. Sample: blood. These receptors were collected from a man aged 25 to 40 in good health. The CDR3 runs from the conserved cysteine through the conserved F or W. Fields, in order: V gene, J gene, D gene, clone size, CDR3 protein, CDR3 DNA. The D gene is left open where the match is weak. Only part of the rows carry a size: once, few, many, or a class if the clone is expanded.

V: TRBV7-9
J: TRBJ1-3
D: -
size: -
CDR3: CASSVDDSGNTIYF
DNA: TGTGCCAGCAGTGTTGACGACTCTGGAAACACCATATATTTT

V: TRBV5-1
J: TRBJ2-2
D: -
size: once
CDR3: CASSYGLDTGELFF
DNA: TGCGCCAGCAGCTACGGACTTGACACCGGGGAGCTGTTTTTT

V: TRBV9
J: TRBJ2-1
D: TRBD2
size: -
CDR3: CASSVVGSSGPTGEQFF
DNA: TGTGCCAGCAGCGTAGTAGGCTCTAGCGGCCCCACCGGTGAGCAGTTCTTC

V: TRBV28
J: TRBJ1-1
D: -
size: -
CDR3: CASSFTTGIGTEAFF
DNA: TGTGCCAGCAGTTTCACCACAGGGATTGGGACTGAAGCTTTCTTT

V: TRBV19
J: TRBJ2-3
D: -
size: -
CDR3: CASRTTGPADTQYF
DNA: TGTGCCAGCAGGACTACCGGGCCGGCAGATACGCAGTATTTT

V: TRBV7-8
J: TRBJ1-4
D: -
size: -
CDR3: CASSPPGQGREKLFF
DNA: TGTGCCAGCAGCCCTCCCGGGCAGGGACGGGAAAAACTGTTTTTT

V: TRBV7-2
J: TRBJ1-1
D: TRBD1
size: -
CDR3: CASSQRQGDMNTEAFF
DNA: TGTGCCAGCAGCCAGCGACAGGGGGATATGAACACTGAAGCTTTCTTT

V: TRBV12-5
J: TRBJ2-2
D: -
size: -
CDR3: CASGLQGTGELFF
DNA: TGTGCTAGTGGTTTGCAGGGCACCGGGGAGCTGTTTTTT

V: TRBV4-1
J: TRBJ2-1
D: -
size: -
CDR3: CASSQNRGEDEQFF
DNA: TGCGCCAGCAGCCAAAATCGGGGCGAGGATGAGCAGTTCTTC

V: TRBV19
J: TRBJ2-7
D: -
size: -
CDR3: CASQWQRGYEQYF
DNA: TGTGCCTCTCAGTGGCAGCGAGGGTACGAGCAGTACTTC

V: TRBV5-1
J: TRBJ1-5
D: TRBD1
size: -
CDR3: CASSKSKGYGTAYSNQPQHF
DNA: TGCGCCAGCAGTAAAAGCAAGGGATACGGGACAGCTTATAGCAATCAGCCCCAGCATTTT

V: TRBV6-6
J: TRBJ1-1
D: -
size: few
CDR3: CASSSDRNTEAFF
DNA: TGTGCCAGCAGTTCGGACAGGAACACTGAAGCTTTCTTT

V: TRBV3-1/TRBV3-2
J: TRBJ1-1
D: TRBD1
size: -
CDR3: CASQGGTEAFF
DNA: TGTGCCTCGCAGGGGGGGACTGAAGCTTTCTTT

V: TRBV14
J: TRBJ1-1
D: -
size: -
CDR3: CASSQDIRGTEAFF
DNA: TGTGCCAGCAGCCAAGATATTAGGGGCACTGAAGCTTTCTTT

V: TRBV7-3
J: TRBJ1-1
D: -
size: -
CDR3: CASSLSGQEAFF
DNA: TGTGCCAGCAGCTTATCTGGACAAGAAGCTTTCTTT

V: TRBV5-3
J: TRBJ2-1
D: -
size: -
CDR3: CARSLATEPSYNEQFF
DNA: TGTGCCAGAAGCTTGGCGACAGAACCCTCCTACAATGAGCAGTTCTTC